The sequence of this TCR beta chain was determined in a study of regulatory T cells in long-lasting Graves disease. Building of the TCR beta libraries involved iRepertoire HTBI primers and Arm-PCR of CDR3 regions. TCRdb called the multiplex PCR reads again in MiXCR, with one record for every CDR3 protein. This sample has fewer than 650,000 distinct CDR3 sequences, with roughly 15% found just once. The time point is: newly diagnosed GD, antithyroid drugs for less than 3 months. Extracted RNA from PBMCs served as the source of the TCR library. Into tubes containing EDTA, 8 to 9 milliliters of peripheral blood were drawn. The junction had 14 bases not matched to a gene; V was cut back by 3 bases and J by 4 bases. The CDR3 runs 18 residues. Germline V gene lookup returns CDR1 LNHDA and CDR2 SQIVND (reference sequence). This clonotype has a handful of counts. These sequences were also reported in another study, on T cells in Graves' hyperthyroidism and ophthalmopathy.

The gene calls are TRBV19 and TRBJ2-3; 9 nucleotides match TRBD2. The sequencing used peripheral blood mononuclear cells (PBMCs), collected at new diagnosis, from a patient treated with antithyroid drugs. This receptor was obtained from a man in his late teens or twenties with Graves disease. For the CDR3, the DNA is TGTGCCAGTAGTATCCGGGCTTGGAGAGCGGGAGGTGCAGATACGCAGTATTTT. Amino acid sequence: CASSIRAWRAGGADTQYF.